This T cell receptor beta chain stems from a study of regulatory T cells in long-lasting Graves disease (dated by TCRdb to the early 2020s). Broadly, across the study: Patients with newly diagnosed Graves' disease had been on antithyroid drugs for under 3 months. Peripheral blood TCR sequencing and RNA sequencing compared persistent Graves' disease patients with newly diagnosed Graves' disease patients. The study took place in China and was registered as a clinical trial. A total of around 33 samples were covered by TCR sequencing, comprising approximately 13 persistent and 20 newly diagnosed Graves' disease patients. Overall study outcomes, separate from this receptor: Persistent Graves' disease patients showed lower TCR Shannon entropy and fewer highly expanded clones than newly diagnosed patients, suggesting clonal expansion. Because the primary lesion, thyroid tissue, could not be accessed, the study looked at peripheral blood alone. Sequencing and analysis were limited to the TCR beta chain. The small sample size was acknowledged by the authors as a limitation that may reduce accuracy. A larger number of public clonotypes was shared among persistent patients (approximately 3,000) than among newly diagnosed patients (about 990). Persistent disease showed preferential use of TRBV28, TRBJ1-2 and TRBJ2-5, whereas newly diagnosed disease favored TRBV20-1 and TRBJ2-1.

V is shortened by 7 bases, J by 2 bases, and the region joining them spans 11 bases. Reading from cysteine to phenylalanine, the CDR3 counts 13 amino acids. Only the CDR3 region is kept as DNA, spanning 39 bases read in frame from base 1. In the germline V gene, CDR1 corresponds to MGHRA and CDR2 to YSYEKL. Taken with the paper, the label for time point translates to: newly diagnosed GD, antithyroid drugs for less than 3 months. For both TCR sequencing and RNA sequencing, RNA was extracted from PBMCs using TRIzol. Graves' disease was diagnosed according to American Thyroid Association guidelines. Recruitment of patients was carried out at an endocrinology department in Xi'an, China. From each patient, about 9.7 milliliters of peripheral blood was collected into an EDTA anticoagulant tube. PBMCs were isolated by Ficoll Paque Plus density gradient separation without further T cell sorting. RNA quality was checked with an Agilent 2100 Bioanalyzer and agarose gel, and concentration with a NanoDrop 2000.

The library was prepared using multiplex PCR. TCRdb names Illumina HiSeq 4000 as the instrument used. TCR beta libraries were built with iRepertoire HTBI primers and Arm-PCR amplification of CDR3 regions. Before sequencing, the PCR products went through gel purification. The source study handled its data this way. A total of 62 TRBV and 14 TRBJ segments were identified across samples and were used for gene usage analysis of CDR3 amino acid clonotypes. COPE and FqMerger were used to merge the filtered high-quality paired reads into contigs. BLAST was used to align contigs to the IMGT TRBV, TRBD and TRBJ reference genes, and CDR3 was defined following IMGT. Any clonotype with a frequency above 0.1% was counted as a highly expanded clone. Repertoire diversity was measured by Shannon entropy, and V-J evenness by the Gini coefficient. A clonotype found in more than one individual was treated as public. The public reads were run again by TCRdb, first through fastp at Q25 and then through MiXCR, and only productive beta chains were kept. Each CDR3 protein appears once, grouped with its most common genes and DNA. These V and J calls are TCRdb output, not the study's own analysis. In all, the sample holds roughly 560,000 distinct CDR3 sequences, and 15% to 20% of those were seen once. The top ten clones comprise approximately 25% of the sample.

Notes on this clonotype: Its antigen remains undetermined. It has no much larger one-base neighbor in the sample; base qualities were not kept.

This same sample was also part of a study on T cells in Graves' hyperthyroidism and ophthalmopathy. From the second report: Stable Graves' hyperthyroidism was defined as the absence of progression to ophthalmopathy over 18 months of follow-up. Hyperthyroidism patients were newly diagnosed, with disease duration under 2 months, and aged 18 to 65 years. Patients with uncontrolled infections, other autoimmune diseases, pregnancy or lactation were excluded. Diagnoses were based on clinical symptoms, serum thyroxine and TRAb, thyroid ultrasound and orbital computed tomography. A first-round RT-PCR of the TCR CDR3 used the HTBI primer set with the Qiagen OneStep RT-PCR kit. Most expanded thyroid clonotypes (frequency above 0.001) were also detected in blood, suggesting blood repertoires may reflect thyroid immune responses. A 13 V-J signature model separated ophthalmopathy from stable hyperthyroidism, with just over 85% sensitivity and about 81% specificity in cross-validation and 80%/75% in testing. In validation, the model predicted progression to ophthalmopathy a median of 6.5 months before onset, with about 64% sensitivity and almost 75% specificity. TCR V-J signatures able to tell the groups apart were searched for in a discovery cohort of 100 or so patients, of whom over 40 had Graves' ophthalmopathy and some 60 had stable Graves' hyperthyroidism. Prospective prediction of ophthalmopathy was tested in an independent validation cohort of 18 to 20 hyperthyroidism patients and 17 patients who later progressed to ophthalmopathy. The roughly 90 discovery patients were divided at random into training and test sets in a 7:3 ratio. Thyroid tissue and blood T-cell repertoires from six Graves' hyperthyroidism patients were also compared in the study. Following sampling, methimazole starting at 30 mg daily was given to hyperthyroidism patients, and high-dose intravenous methylprednisolone was given to ophthalmopathy patients. The libraries were constructed in a second round of multiplex PCR and then size-selected and purified. Libraries were sequenced paired-end with 100 bp reads on an Illumina HiSeq2000. Raw data were processed with SOAPnuke, discarding reads with adapters, uncalled bases, mean Phred below 15, or no exact constant-primer or identifier match. COPE v1.2.5 was used to merge the high-quality paired reads, and each unique nucleotide sequence was defined as a clonotype. MiTCR v1.1 was used to align the clonotypes against IMGT TRBV, TRBD and TRBJ reference segments. Only V-J combinations with frequency above 0.0001, covering about 99% of repertoires, were analysed. The TCS score was defined as the ratio of F50 (clonal expansion) to E x V (chaos), calculated using BLOSUM62-based TCRdist between CDR3 peptides within each V-J. Welch's t-statistics and random forest reduced 514 V-J features to about 12, which were used in a naive Bayes classifier (R e1071). No statistical method was used to set the sample size in advance, and investigators knew the group allocation. According to the paper, TCR Vbeta CDR3 sequencing was carried out on 135 peripheral blood samples, which came from approximately 43 ophthalmopathy, around 74 hyperthyroidism and roughly 17 progressor patients.

This sequence uses TRBV4-1 and TRBJ2-5; the D gene is possibly TRBD2, with 6 bases matching. The input for sequencing was peripheral blood mononuclear cells (PBMCs), taken at new diagnosis, from a patient treated with antithyroid drugs. The source of this sequence is a middle-aged woman with Graves disease. Donor details come from another sample of the same person, matched by shared clones. DNA sequence: TGCGCCAGCACCGCAGCGGGTCAAGAGACCCAGTACTTC. This yields the protein CASTAAGQETQYF.